The 14 T cell receptor beta chains given below trace back to one sample, sequenced in a study of blood T cell repertoires in COVID-19. The data were produced by immunoSEQ multiplex PCR, yet TCRdb's version contains in-frame clones alone and is incomplete. The sample consists of about 220,000 clones, around 89% of them appearing once. The sample comprised PBMCs or T cells enriched from blood (not recorded which). These receptors were obtained from a woman in her 30s who had recovered from COVID-19.

The V gene is TRBV5-4, the J gene TRBJ2-7, with 7 bases lining up with TRBD1. The CDR3 covers 15 residues. V gave up 5 bases and J gave up 3 bases; unmatched junction bases: 11. Germline CDR1 is SGHNT and CDR2 is YYREEE (reference sequence). The CDR3 DNA reads as TGTGCCAGCAGTCAACTTAACCGGGACAGCTACGAGCAGTACTTC. Protein sequence: CASSQLNRDSYEQYF. The full variable domain, rest sourced from reference TRBV5-4 and TRBJ2-7, is ETGVTQSPTHLIKTRGQQVTLRCSSQSGHNTVSWYQQALGQGPQFIFQYYREEENGRGNFPPRFSGLQFPNYSSELNVNALELDDSALYLCASSQLNRDSYEQYFGPGTRLTVT.

The chain combines TRBV7-2 with TRBJ2-5; 11 bases are a match to TRBD1. The germline V gene has CDR1 SGHTA and CDR2 FQGNSA. The CDR3 consists of 16 residues. J gave up 6 bases and V 4 bases, and 10 bases lay outside the gene matches. The CDR3: CASSSTGGQGAQTQYF. The CDR3 DNA is TGTGCCAGCAGCTCTACCGGAGGACAGGGGGCTCAGACCCAGTACTTC.

V usage is TRBV11-2 and J usage is TRBJ2-1, with 10 bases that match TRBD1. The CDR3 has 14 residues. Trimming removed 3 bases from V and 9 bases from J; junction bases left unmatched: 5. Germline V gives CDR1 SGHAT, CDR2 FQNNGV. The CDR3 coding sequence is TGTGCCAGCAGCTTCCCCGGGACAGGGGCTGAGCAGTTCTTC. This translates into CASSFPGTGAEQFF.

The V and J genes are TRBV5-1 and TRBJ1-4, with D maybe TRBD1 (6 bases). The CDR3 runs to 14 residues. Trimming removed 2 bases from V and 3 bases from J, with 8 bases in between. Germline V gene lookup returns CDR1 SGHRS and CDR2 YFSETQ. The CDR3 sequence: CASSLGGPNEKLFF. The CDR3, as DNA: TGCGCCAGCAGCTTAGGGGGTCCTAATGAAAAACTGTTTTTT.

The rearrangement joins TRBV14 to TRBJ2-5; 9 positions match TRBD1. V lost 3 bases, J lost 2 bases, and 7 bases stayed unmatched. The CDR3 loop spans 16 amino acids. CDR1 SGHDN and CDR2 FVKESK come from the germline V gene. CDR3 residues: CASSQHRDRAQETQYF. DNA of the CDR3: TGTGCCAGCAGCCAGCACCGGGACAGGGCTCAAGAGACCCAGTACTTC.

The chain uses TRBV7-2 and TRBJ2-2; the match to TRBD1 covers 10 bases. Germline V gives CDR1 SGHTA, CDR2 FQGNSA. V shed 5 bases and J 6 bases; nucleotides not matched to a gene: 6. There are 15 residues in the CDR3. The CDR3 DNA reads TGTGCCAGCAGCCCTCAGACAGGGGGCCCCGGGGAGCTGTTTTTT. Its translation is CASSPQTGGPGELFF.

In this sample, this clone turned up many times. V gene TRBV2 combines with J gene TRBJ2-7; D possibly corresponds to TRBD2 (5 bases). The CDR3 is 12 amino acids. The ends were cut back, 9 bases at V and 7 bases at J, with 16 bases in the middle. Germline assignment: CDR1 SNHLY and CDR2 FYNNEI. CDR3 protein: CASRGISGEQYF. The CDR3, as DNA: TGTGCCAGTAGAGGGATTTCCGGGGAGCAGTACTTC. The full variable domain, its missing parts supplied by reference TRBV2 and TRBJ2-7, is EPEVTQTPSHQVTQMGQEVILRCVPISNHLYFYWYRQILGQKVEFLVSFYNNEISEKSEIFDDQFSVERPDGSNFTLKIRSTKLEDSAMYFCASRGISGEQYFGPGTRLTVT.

The chain has TRBV19 and TRBJ2-5, with unresolved D. This CDR3 has 15 residues. CDR1 and CDR2 (germline): LNHDA, SQIVND (reference sequence). Trimming removed 3 bases from V and 5 bases from J, with 16 bases in between. The CDR3: CASSIGLIPRETQYF. CDR3 sequence (DNA): TGTGCCAGTAGTATCGGTCTAATCCCACGGGAGACCCAGTACTTC.

The V and J genes are TRBV7-3 and TRBJ2-5; 7 bases are shared with TRBD2. Germline V CDR1 and CDR2: SGHTA, FQGTGA. This CDR3 comprises 16 residues. With 4 bases clipped from V and 1 base from J, the junction kept 9 bases outside the gene matches. The CDR3 is CASSSGLVRSQETQYF. The CDR3 bases are TGTGCCAGCAGCTCTGGACTAGTTAGGTCCCAAGAGACCCAGTACTTC.

The chain uses TRBV11-3 and TRBJ2-3; TRBD2 is a possible D gene (5 bases). The CDR3 is 16 amino acids. Trimming stripped 2 bases from V and 0 bases from J, with 12 bases between. Germline-derived CDR1 and CDR2 are SGHNT and YENEEA. The chain's CDR3 is CASSLRVGGSTDTQYF. The CDR3 DNA sequence: TGTGCCAGCAGCTTAAGGGTGGGCGGGAGCACAGATACGCAGTATTTT.

The genes are TRBV7-8 and TRBJ2-7; TRBD1 is a possible D gene (6 bases). V lost 0 bases and J lost 3, with 9 bases in between. CDR3 length: 14 residues. Germline-derived CDR1 and CDR2 are SGHVS and FQNEAQ. The CDR3 DNA reads TGTGCCAGCAGCTTAGCCGGACAGCTCTACGAGCAGTACTTC. Its translation: CASSLAGQLYEQYF.

The chain combines TRBV10-3 with TRBJ1-3; 7 bases are shared with TRBD1. The CDR3 is 12 residues long. Trimming removed 9 bases from V and 3 bases from J; junction bases left unmatched: 2. Germline V CDR1 and CDR2: ENHRY, SYGVKD. As DNA, the CDR3 is TGTGCCATAAGGGACAGTGGAAACACCATATATTTT. This codes for CAIRDSGNTIYF.

The chain combines TRBV10-2 with TRBJ1-1; perhaps TRBD1 as D (5 bases). Germline V gene sequence: CDR1 WSHSY, CDR2 SAAADI. This CDR3 is built from 15 residues. V was pared by 2 bases and J by 6 bases, with 16 bases between. The CDR3 is CASSEPWVRGSEAFF. CDR3 in DNA: TGCGCCAGCAGTGAGCCATGGGTAAGGGGCTCTGAAGCTTTCTTT.

V gene TRBV14 combines with J gene TRBJ1-6; D may be TRBD1 (5 bases). Trimming took off 0 bases at V and 10 bases at J, with 16 bases between the two ends. CDR1 SGHDN and CDR2 FVKESK come from the germline V gene. There are 16 residues in the CDR3. CDR3: CASSQDPGGISSPLHF. The CDR3 DNA reads TGTGCCAGCAGCCAAGATCCGGGGGGTATCAGCTCACCCCTCCACTTT.